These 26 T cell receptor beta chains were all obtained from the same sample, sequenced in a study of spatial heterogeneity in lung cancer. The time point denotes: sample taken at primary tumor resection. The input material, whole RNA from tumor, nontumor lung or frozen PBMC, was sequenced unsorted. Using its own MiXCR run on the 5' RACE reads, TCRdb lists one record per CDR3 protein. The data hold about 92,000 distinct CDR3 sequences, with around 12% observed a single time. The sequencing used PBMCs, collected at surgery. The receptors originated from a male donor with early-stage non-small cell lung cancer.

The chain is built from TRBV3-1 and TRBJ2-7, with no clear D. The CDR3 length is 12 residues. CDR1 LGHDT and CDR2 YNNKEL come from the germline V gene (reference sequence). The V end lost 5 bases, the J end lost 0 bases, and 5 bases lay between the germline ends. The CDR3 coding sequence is TGTGCCAGCAGCTCTGTCTCCTACGAGCAGTACTTC. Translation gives CASSSVSYEQYF.

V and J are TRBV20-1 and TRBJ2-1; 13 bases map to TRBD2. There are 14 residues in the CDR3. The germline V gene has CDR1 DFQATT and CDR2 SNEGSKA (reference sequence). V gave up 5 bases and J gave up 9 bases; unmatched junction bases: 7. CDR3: CSAGRTSGSREQFF. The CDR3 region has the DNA TGCAGTGCTGGAAGGACTAGCGGGAGTCGTGAGCAGTTCTTC.

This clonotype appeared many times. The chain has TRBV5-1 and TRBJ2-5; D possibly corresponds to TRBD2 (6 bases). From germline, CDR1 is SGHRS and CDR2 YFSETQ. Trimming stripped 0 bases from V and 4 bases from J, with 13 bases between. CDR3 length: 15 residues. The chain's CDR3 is CASSLGRDWVETQYF. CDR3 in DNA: TGCGCCAGCAGCTTGGGCAGGGACTGGGTAGAGACCCAGTACTTC.

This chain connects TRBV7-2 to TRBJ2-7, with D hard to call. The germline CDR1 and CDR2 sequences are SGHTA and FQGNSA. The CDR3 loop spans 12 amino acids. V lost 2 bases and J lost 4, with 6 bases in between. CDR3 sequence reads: CASSLNRYEQYF. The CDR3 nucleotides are TGTGCCAGCAGCTTAAATAGGTACGAGCAGTACTTC.

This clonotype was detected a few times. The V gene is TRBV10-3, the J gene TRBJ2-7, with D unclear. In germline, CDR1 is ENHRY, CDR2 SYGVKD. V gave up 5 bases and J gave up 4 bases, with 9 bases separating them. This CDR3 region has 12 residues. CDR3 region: CAISLTVYEQYF. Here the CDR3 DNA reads TGTGCCATCAGTTTAACAGTTTACGAGCAGTACTTC.

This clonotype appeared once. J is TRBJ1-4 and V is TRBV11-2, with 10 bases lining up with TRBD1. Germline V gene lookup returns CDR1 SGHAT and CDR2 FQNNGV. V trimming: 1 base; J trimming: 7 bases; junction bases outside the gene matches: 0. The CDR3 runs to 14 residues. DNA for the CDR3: TGTGCCAGCAGCTTAGGACAGGGGGCTGAAAAACTGTTTTTT. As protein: CASSLGQGAEKLFF. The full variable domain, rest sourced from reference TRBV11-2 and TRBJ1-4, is EAGVAQSPRYKIIEKRQSVAFWCNPISGHATLYWYQQILGQGPKLLIQFQNNGVVDDSQLPKDRFSAERLKGVDSTLKIQPAKLEDSAVYLCASSLGQGAEKLFFGSGTQLSVL.

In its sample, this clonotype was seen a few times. The CDR3 spells CASSSRTGEGNIGGYTF. The CDR3 DNA sequence: TGTGCCAGCAGCTCGCGGACAGGGGAAGGCAATATCGGTGGCTACACCTTC. The rearrangement links TRBV7-2 to TRBJ1-2, with TRBD1 matching over 9 bases. There are 17 residues in the CDR3. The V and J ends lost 4 bases and 7 bases, in that order; junction bases with no gene match: 16. Germline V gene lookup returns CDR1 SGHTA and CDR2 FQGNSA.

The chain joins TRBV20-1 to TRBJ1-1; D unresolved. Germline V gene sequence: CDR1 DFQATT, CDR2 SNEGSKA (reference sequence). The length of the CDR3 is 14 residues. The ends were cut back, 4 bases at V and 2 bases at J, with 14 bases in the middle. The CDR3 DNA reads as TGCAGTGCTAAACATCAAGGGCCCAACACTGAAGCTTTCTTT. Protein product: CSAKHQGPNTEAFF.

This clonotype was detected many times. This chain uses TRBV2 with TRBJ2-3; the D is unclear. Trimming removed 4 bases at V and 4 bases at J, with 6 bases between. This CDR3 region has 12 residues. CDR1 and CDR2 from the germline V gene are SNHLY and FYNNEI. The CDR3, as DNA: TGTGCCAGCAGTGGGATAGCAGATACGCAGTATTTT. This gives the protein CASSGIADTQYF.

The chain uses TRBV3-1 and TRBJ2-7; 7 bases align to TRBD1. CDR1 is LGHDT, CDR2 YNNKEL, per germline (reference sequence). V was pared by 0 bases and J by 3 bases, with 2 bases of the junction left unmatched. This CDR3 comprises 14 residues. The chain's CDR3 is CASSQDSGGYEQYF. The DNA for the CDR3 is TGTGCCAGCAGCCAAGACTCAGGGGGCTACGAGCAGTACTTC.

This chain's CDR3 is CASSLERQGTDTQYF. The CDR3 nucleotides are TGTGCCAGCAGCTTAGAGAGACAGGGGACAGATACGCAGTATTTT. The chain uses TRBV7-8 and TRBJ2-3; 8 nucleotides agree with TRBD1. The CDR3 is 15 amino acids. Germline CDR1 reads SGHVS; CDR2 reads FQNEAQ. Unmatched junction bases numbered 3, after V lost 1 base and J lost 3 bases.

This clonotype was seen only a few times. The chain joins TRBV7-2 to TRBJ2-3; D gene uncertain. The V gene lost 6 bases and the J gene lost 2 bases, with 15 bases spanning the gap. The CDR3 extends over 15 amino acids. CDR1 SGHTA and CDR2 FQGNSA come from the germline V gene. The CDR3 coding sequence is TGTGCCAGCAGAAACCGAAGGGTCCCCACAGATACGCAGTATTTT. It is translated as CASRNRRVPTDTQYF. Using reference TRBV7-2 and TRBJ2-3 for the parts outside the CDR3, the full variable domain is GAGVSQSPSNKVTEKGKDVELRCDPISGHTALYWYRQSLGQGLEFLIYFQGNSAPDKSGLPSDRFSAERTGGSVSTLTIQRTQQEDSAVYLCASRNRRVPTDTQYFGPGTRLTVL.

CDR3 loop: CSVKQGRGTDTQYF. DNA of the CDR3: TGCAGCGTGAAACAGGGTAGAGGAACAGATACGCAGTATTTT. V and J are TRBV29-1 and TRBJ2-3; possible D gene TRBD1, 6 bases. The V end was cut by 6 bases, the J end by 3 bases, with 16 bases between. The CDR3 runs 14 residues. CDR1 and CDR2 from the germline V gene are SQVTM and ANQGSEA.

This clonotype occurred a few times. CDR3 sequence (DNA): TGCGCCAGCAGCCAAGATGGGACAGGGGAATCACCCCTCCACTTT. This codes for CASSQDGTGESPLHF. The rearrangement joins TRBV4-3 to TRBJ1-6; 10 nucleotides align to TRBD1. Trimming cost V 0 bases and J 10 bases; bases outside gene matches: 3. Germline CDR1 and CDR2: LGHNA and YSLEER. The CDR3 spans 15 residues.

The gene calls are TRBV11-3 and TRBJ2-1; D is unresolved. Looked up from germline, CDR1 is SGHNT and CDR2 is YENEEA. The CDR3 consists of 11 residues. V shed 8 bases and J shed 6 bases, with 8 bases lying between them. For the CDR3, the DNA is TGTGCCAGCTCCGACTCCAATGAGCAGTTCTTC. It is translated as CASSDSNEQFF.

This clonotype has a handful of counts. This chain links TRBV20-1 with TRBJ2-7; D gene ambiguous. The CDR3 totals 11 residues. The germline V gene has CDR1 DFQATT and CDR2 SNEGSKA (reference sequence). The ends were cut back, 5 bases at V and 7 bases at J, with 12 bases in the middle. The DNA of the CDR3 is TGCAGTGCTTCCCGGATCGGGGAGCAGTACTTC. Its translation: CSASRIGEQYF.

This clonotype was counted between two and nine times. This CDR3 reads CASSQVNSLNTEAFF. In DNA, the CDR3 is TGTGCCAGCAGCCAAGTGAACAGCTTGAACACTGAAGCTTTCTTT. This chain links TRBV4-2 with TRBJ1-1; D gene ambiguous. The CDR3 runs 15 residues. Trimming removed 1 base at V and 0 bases at J, with 9 bases between. CDR1 is LGHNA, CDR2 YNFKEQ, per germline.

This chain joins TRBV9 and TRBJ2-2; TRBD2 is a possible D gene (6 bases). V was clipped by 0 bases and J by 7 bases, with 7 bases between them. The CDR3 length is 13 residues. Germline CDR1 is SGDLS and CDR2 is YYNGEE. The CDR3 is CASSVGTIGELFF. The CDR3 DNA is TGTGCCAGCAGCGTAGGGACTATCGGGGAGCTGTTTTTT. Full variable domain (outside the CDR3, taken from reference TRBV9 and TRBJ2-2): DSGVTQTPKHLITATGQRVTLRCSPRSGDLSVYWYQQSLDQGLQFLIQYYNGEERAKGNILERFSAQQFPDLHSELNLSSLELGDSALYFCASSVGTIGELFFGEGSRLTVL.

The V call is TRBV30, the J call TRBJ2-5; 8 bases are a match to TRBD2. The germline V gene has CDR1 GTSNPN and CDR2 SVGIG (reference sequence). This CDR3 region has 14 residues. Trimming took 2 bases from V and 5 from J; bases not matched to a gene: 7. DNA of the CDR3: TGTGCCTGGAGTCTCGGGGGGGCCGATGAGACCCAGTACTTC. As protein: CAWSLGGADETQYF.

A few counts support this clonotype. The chain's CDR3 is CATGTGISYEQYF. In nucleotides, the CDR3 is TGTGCCACCGGGACAGGGATTTCCTACGAGCAGTACTTC. This chain links TRBV11-1 with TRBJ2-7, with 9 bases that match TRBD1. There are 13 residues in the CDR3. The J segment lost 1 base and the V segment lost 10 bases, leaving 5 bases of the junction unmatched. Germline V gene data show CDR1 as SGHAT and CDR2 as FQDESV (reference sequence).

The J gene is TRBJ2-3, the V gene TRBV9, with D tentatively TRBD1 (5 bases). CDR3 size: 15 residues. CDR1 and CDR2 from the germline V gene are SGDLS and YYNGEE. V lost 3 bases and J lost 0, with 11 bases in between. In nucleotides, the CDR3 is TGTGCCAGCAGCGGGCTAGGGGCAAGCACAGATACGCAGTATTTT. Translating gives CASSGLGASTDTQYF.

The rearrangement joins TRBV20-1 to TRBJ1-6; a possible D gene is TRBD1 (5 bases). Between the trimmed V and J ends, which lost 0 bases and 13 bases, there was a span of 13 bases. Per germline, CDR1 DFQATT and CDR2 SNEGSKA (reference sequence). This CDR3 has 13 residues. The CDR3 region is CSAREGTPGPLHF. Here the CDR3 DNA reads TGCAGTGCTAGAGAAGGGACTCCTGGTCCCCTCCACTTT.

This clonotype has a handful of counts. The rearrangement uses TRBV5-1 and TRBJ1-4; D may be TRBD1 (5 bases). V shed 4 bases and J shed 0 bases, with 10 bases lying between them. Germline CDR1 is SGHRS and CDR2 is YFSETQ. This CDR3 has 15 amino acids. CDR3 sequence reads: CASSPPTATNEKLFF. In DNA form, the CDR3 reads TGCGCCAGCAGCCCCCCGACAGCAACTAATGAAAAACTGTTTTTT.

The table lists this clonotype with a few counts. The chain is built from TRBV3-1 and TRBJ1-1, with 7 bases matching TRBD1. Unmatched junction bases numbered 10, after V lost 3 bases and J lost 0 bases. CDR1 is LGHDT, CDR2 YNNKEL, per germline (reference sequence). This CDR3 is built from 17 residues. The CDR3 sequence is CASSQAPGQFLNTEAFF. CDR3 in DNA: TGTGCCAGCAGCCAGGCTCCGGGACAGTTTCTGAACACTGAAGCTTTCTTT.

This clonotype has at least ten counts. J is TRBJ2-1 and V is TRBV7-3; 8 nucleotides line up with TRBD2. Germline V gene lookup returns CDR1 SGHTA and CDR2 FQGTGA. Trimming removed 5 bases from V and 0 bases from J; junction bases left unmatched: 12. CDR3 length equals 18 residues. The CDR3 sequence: CASSLAASGFRSYNEQFF. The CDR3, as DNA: TGTGCCAGCAGCCTGGCGGCTAGCGGGTTCCGCTCCTACAATGAGCAGTTCTTC.

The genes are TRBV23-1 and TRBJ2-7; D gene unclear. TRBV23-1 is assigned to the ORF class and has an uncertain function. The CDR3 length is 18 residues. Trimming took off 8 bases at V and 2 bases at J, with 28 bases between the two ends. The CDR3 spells CASDAWLTGSGSPYEQYF. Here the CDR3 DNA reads TGCGCCAGCGACGCGTGGTTAACGGGCTCTGGTAGCCCCTACGAGCAGTACTTC.